The present T cell receptor (beta chain) was sequenced within a study of T cell changes during pregnancy in multiple sclerosis. Sequenced by immunoSEQ multiplex PCR; TCRdb stores in-frame clones only, minus some. Here the sample spans around 68,000 clones, 90% being singletons. V was pared by 0 bases and J by 9 bases, with 15 bases between. The CDR3 covers 15 residues. The V gene's germline CDR1 is MGHRA and CDR2 YSYEKL. The clonotype comes from a female donor with multiple sclerosis, enrolled in a pregnancy study. The V and J genes are TRBV4-1 and TRBJ2-1, with a possible D match to TRBD1 (6 bases). Sample: peripheral blood, taken in the third trimester of pregnancy. The CDR3 sequence: CASSQETGLAPEQFF. The DNA for the CDR3 is TGCGCCAGCAGCCAAGAGACAGGACTTGCTCCTGAGCAGTTCTTC.